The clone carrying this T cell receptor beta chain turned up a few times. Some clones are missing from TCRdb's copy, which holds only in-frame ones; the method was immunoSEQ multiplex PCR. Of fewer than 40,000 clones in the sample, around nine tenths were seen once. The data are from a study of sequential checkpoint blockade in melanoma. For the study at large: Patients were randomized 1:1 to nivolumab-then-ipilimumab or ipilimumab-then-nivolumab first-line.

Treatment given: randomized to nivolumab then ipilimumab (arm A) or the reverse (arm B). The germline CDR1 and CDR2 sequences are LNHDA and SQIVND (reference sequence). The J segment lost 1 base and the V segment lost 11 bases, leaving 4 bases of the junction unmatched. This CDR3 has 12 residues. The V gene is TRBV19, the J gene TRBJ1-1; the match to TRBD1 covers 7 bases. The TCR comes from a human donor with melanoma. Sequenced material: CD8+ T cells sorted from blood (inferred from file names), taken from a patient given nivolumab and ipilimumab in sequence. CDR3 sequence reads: CAGRTGNTEAFF. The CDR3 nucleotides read TGTGCCGGAAGGACAGGGAACACTGAAGCTTTCTTT.